This passage covers 19 T cell receptor beta chains from one sample sequenced in a study of cytomegalovirus exposure and HLA in healthy donors. The PCR had 60 Vbeta and 13 Jbeta primers. Sequencing used immunoSEQ multiplex PCR; TCRdb keeps in-frame clones, though not all of them. The table has 100,000 to 150,000 clones, approximately 80% seen once; the top ten hold 2% to 3%. The sequencing input was PBMCs. The receptors were sampled from a man under 40 in good health and CMV-seronegative.

The J gene is TRBJ2-3, the V gene TRBV27; TRBD2 aligns across 7 bases. The CDR3 spans 14 residues. V trimming: 4 bases; J trimming: 5 bases; junction bases outside the gene matches: 6. The V gene's germline CDR1 is MNHEY and CDR2 SMNVEV (reference sequence). The CDR3 protein is CASSSGLVGDTQYF. The CDR3 DNA is TGTGCCAGCAGTTCCGGACTAGTCGGAGATACGCAGTATTTT.

This clone was observed once. V is TRBV29-1 and J is TRBJ2-1; 11 bases agree with TRBD2. There are 18 residues in the CDR3. Germline loops: CDR1 SQVTM, CDR2 ANQGSEA. Unmatched junction bases numbered 17, after V lost 3 bases and J lost 7 bases. The chain's CDR3 is CSVDPGTSGLFYRNEQFF. CDR3 in DNA: TGCAGCGTTGATCCCGGGACTAGCGGACTATTTTACAGAAATGAGCAGTTCTTC.

V is TRBV5-4 and J is TRBJ2-2, with a weak D call TRBD2 (6 bases). The CDR3 has 14 residues. Between the trimmed V and J ends, which lost 9 bases and 0 bases, there was a span of 12 bases. The V gene's germline CDR1 is SGHNT and CDR2 YYREEE (reference sequence). The CDR3 bases are TGTGCCATCCAATCGGGAGCGAACACCGGGGAGCTGTTTTTT. Residues: CAIQSGANTGELFF.

The V call is TRBV6-5, the J call TRBJ1-2; possible D gene TRBD1, 6 bases. There are 15 residues in the CDR3. Germline loops: CDR1 MNHEY, CDR2 SVGAGI. Trimming removed 3 bases from V and 4 bases from J, with 15 bases in between. CDR3 residues: CASSYDQRGSYGYTF. The CDR3 coding sequence is TGTGCCAGCAGTTATGATCAAAGGGGGAGCTATGGCTACACCTTC.

This clone has more than one count but fewer than ten. The gene calls are TRBV7-9 and TRBJ1-1; 9 positions match TRBD1. The germline V gene has CDR1 SEHNR and CDR2 FQNEAQ (reference sequence). The junction had 5 bases not matched to a gene; V was cut back by 2 bases and J by 7 bases. The CDR3 is 14 amino acids. The CDR3 loop reads CASSLLTGGIEAFF. In DNA form, the CDR3 reads TGTGCCAGCAGCTTACTCACAGGGGGCATTGAAGCTTTCTTT.

This clone was observed once. The V gene is TRBV30, the J gene TRBJ1-2, with D tentatively TRBD1 (6 bases). CDR1 and CDR2 (germline): GTSNPN, SVGIG (reference sequence). This CDR3 has 12 residues. V was pared by 4 bases and J by 8 bases, with 14 bases between. CDR3 residues: CAWIKQGGGYTF. The CDR3 DNA reads as TGTGCCTGGATCAAACAGGGTGGCGGCTACACCTTC.

This clone is a singleton in its sample. The chain recombines TRBV28 with TRBJ2-3; 9 bases are a match to TRBD2. Germline CDR1 is MDHEN and CDR2 is SYDVKM. J lost 4 bases, V lost 1 base, and 6 bases had no gene match. The CDR3 runs 16 residues. The CDR3 region is CASSLLASGESDTQYF. The CDR3 DNA follows: TGTGCCAGCAGTTTATTGGCTAGCGGGGAGTCAGATACGCAGTATTTT.

This sequence joins TRBV21-1 and TRBJ2-1; the table calls TRBD2, which could not be checked here. TRBV21-1 has pseudogene status. The CDR3 length is 17 residues. CDR3 in DNA: TGTGCCAGCAGCAAGGGGGACTCTAGCGGGAGCTGCAATGAGCAGTTCTTC. Protein: CASSKGDSSGSCNEQFF.

V usage is TRBV7-6 and J usage is TRBJ1-1, with 7 positions matching TRBD1. The CDR3 loop spans 15 amino acids. V gave up 1 base and J gave up 1 base; unmatched junction bases: 3. Germline V gene sequence: CDR1 SGHVS, CDR2 FNYEAQ. CDR3 nucleotide sequence: TGTGCCAGCAGCTTAGTGAGACAGGGGAACACTGAAGCTTTCTTT. Translating it yields CASSLVRQGNTEAFF.

V and J are TRBV28 and TRBJ2-1, with TRBD1 matching 12 bases. The CDR3 has 22 amino acids. The germline CDR1 and CDR2 sequences are MDHEN and SYDVKM. V shed 4 bases, J shed 0 bases, and the junction held 19 bases outside the gene matches. The CDR3 loop is CASSSGQGAYLAFLLSYNEQFF. CDR3 sequence (DNA): TGTGCCAGCAGTTCGGGACAGGGGGCCTATTTGGCTTTTTTACTCTCCTACAATGAGCAGTTCTTC.

The genes are TRBV7-3 and TRBJ2-2; 12 positions match TRBD2. CDR1 and CDR2 from the germline V gene are SGHTA and FQGTGA. The CDR3 runs to 15 residues. The V and J ends lost 5 bases and 8 bases, in that order; junction bases with no gene match: 6. In DNA, the CDR3 is TGTGCCAGCAGCCCCCGGACTAGCGGGAATGGGGAGCTGTTTTTT. The encoded protein is CASSPRTSGNGELFF.

The chain has TRBV27 and TRBJ2-1, with D possibly being TRBD2 (6 bases). The CDR3 covers 17 residues. Germline V gives CDR1 MNHEY, CDR2 SMNVEV (reference sequence). Trimming cost V 5 bases and J 0 bases, with 17 bases left between them. The CDR3 is CASSVWRDANSYNEQFF. The DNA for the CDR3 is TGTGCCAGCAGTGTATGGCGGGACGCAAACTCCTACAATGAGCAGTTCTTC.

The V gene is TRBV5-1, the J gene TRBJ1-1; D unclear. V dropped 1 base and J dropped 0 bases, with 13 bases sitting between them. The CDR3 covers 16 residues. Germline CDR1 reads SGHRS; CDR2 reads YFSETQ. CDR3 loop: CASSLWVGVLNTEAFF. CDR3 nucleotide sequence: TGCGCCAGCAGCTTGTGGGTCGGGGTGTTGAACACTGAAGCTTTCTTT.

This chain uses TRBV7-9 with TRBJ2-1; the match to TRBD1 covers 7 bases. V trimming: 5 bases; J trimming: 3 bases; junction bases outside the gene matches: 7. Germline CDR1 is SEHNR and CDR2 is FQNEAQ (reference sequence). The CDR3 loop spans 15 amino acids. Here the CDR3 DNA reads TGTGCCAGCAGCGGGGACAGAAACCTCTACAATGAGCAGTTCTTC. Its protein product is CASSGDRNLYNEQFF.

This clone was observed a few times. The J gene is TRBJ1-1, the V gene TRBV11-2; D is ambiguous. This CDR3 comprises 14 residues. The V end was cut by 5 bases, the J end by 0 bases, with 10 bases between. Germline V gives CDR1 SGHAT, CDR2 FQNNGV. CDR3 amino acids: CASSLGGMNTEAFF. CDR3 coding DNA: TGTGCCAGCAGCCTGGGAGGCATGAACACTGAAGCTTTCTTT.

J is TRBJ1-4 and V is TRBV25-1; D gene ambiguous. V lost 3 bases to trimming and J lost 0 bases, with 8 bases between them. The CDR3 consists of 15 residues. Germline V gives CDR1 MGHDK, CDR2 SYGVNS. This chain's CDR3 is CASSEFGATNEKLFF. Here the CDR3 DNA reads TGTGCCAGCAGTGAGTTCGGGGCAACTAATGAAAAACTGTTTTTT.

About this clone: One end of the junction is discordant with germline, which a read error may explain. The chain links TRBV4-3 to TRBJ1-2; TRBD1 might be the D (6 bases). Germline assignment: CDR1 LGHNA and CDR2 YSLEER. There are 16 residues in the CDR3. The CDR3 DNA follows: TGCGCCAGCAGCCAAGATAGGTGGGGGGGCAACTATGGCTACCCCTTC. Its translation is CASSQDRWGGNYGYPF.

This sequence joins TRBV28 and TRBJ1-5; 11 nucleotides match TRBD1. V was pared by 4 bases and J by 8 bases, with 7 bases of the junction left unmatched. CDR3 length equals 15 residues. Germline V lookup: CDR1 MDHEN, CDR2 SYDVKM. The DNA for the CDR3 is TGTGCCAGCAGTTCCGGGACAGGGGGTTTTGAGCCCCAGCATTTT. Translated: CASSSGTGGFEPQHF.

The chain recombines TRBV11-2 with TRBJ2-7; 8 bases are shared with TRBD2. Germline lookup yields CDR1 SGHAT and CDR2 FQNNGV. V lost 2 bases and J lost 6; bases outside the gene matches: 9. This CDR3 spans 15 amino acids. The CDR3 sequence is CASSLRFIAGSEQYF. The DNA for the CDR3 is TGTGCCAGCAGCTTACGGTTTATAGCGGGGTCCGAGCAGTACTTC.